A selection of T cell receptor gamma chains follows, all from one sample in a study of human gamma delta and Vdelta1 T cells. These receptors lack a known antigen. TCRdb re-called the PCR reads with CATT. The data contain 4,000 to 5,000 gamma-chain clones, about 32% of them singletons. Sequencing was performed on Vdelta1 gamma-delta T cells from blood grown in culture (DOT cells). Receptors originate from a human donor in good health. CDR3s include the opening cysteine and the closing phenylalanine or tryptophan. Expanded clones get a size class; other rows say once, few or many, or leave the size out.

clone_size	v_call	j_call	cdr3_nt	cdr3_aa
-	TRGV5	TRGJ1/TRGJ2	TGTGCCACCTGGGACAGGCCGTCATATTATAAGAAACTCTTT	CATWDRPSYYKKLF
-	TRGV9	TRGJ1/TRGJ2	TGTGCCTTGTGGGAGGTGCTTTATTATAAGAAACTCTTT	CALWEVLYYKKLF
-	TRGV4	TRGJ1/TRGJ2	TGTGCCACCTGGGATGGTCCGAATTATTATAAGAAACTCTTT	CATWDGPNYYKKLF
once	TRGV8	TRGJ1/TRGJ2	TGTGCCACCTGGATACGGGGGACAAGAAAACTCTTT	CATWIRGTRKLF
-	TRGV3	TRGJ1/TRGJ2	TGTACCACCTGGGACCGGCTTTATTATAAGAAACTCTTT	CTTWDRLYYKKLF
few	TRGV4	TRGJ1/TRGJ2	TGTGCCACCTGGGGCGAGACGGGTTATAAGAAACTCTTT	CATWGETGYKKLF
few	TRGV4	TRGJ1/TRGJ2	TGTGCCACCTGGACCCCGTGGTATTATAAGAAACTCTTT	CATWTPWYYKKLF
-	TRGV4	TRGJ1/TRGJ2	TGTGCCACCTGGGATACGCGATATAAGAAACTCTTT	CATWDTRYKKLF
-	TRGV11	TRGJP1	TGTGCCTGCTGGATTAGAGTTGGTTGGTTCAAGATATTT	CACWIRVGWFKIF
few	TRGV4	TRGJ1/TRGJ2	TGTGCCACCTGGGATGGGCCTAACCTGAATTATTATAAGAAACTCTTT	CATWDGPNLNYYKKLF
-	TRGV2	TRGJ1/TRGJ2	TGTGCCACCTGGGACGGGCCTGGGGATAAGAAACTCTTT	CATWDGPGDKKLF
-	TRGV2	TRGJ1/TRGJ2	TGTGCCACCTGGGACGGACTGCCCTCCCTGTACTCTTATTATAAGAAACTCTTT	CATWDGLPSLYSYYKKLF
few	TRGV3	TRGJ1/TRGJ2	TGTGCCACCTGGGACAGGCTGAATTATTATAAGAAACTCTTT	CATWDRLNYYKKLF
once	TRGV4	TRGJ1/TRGJ2	TGTGCCACCTGGGATCCTGATTATTATAAGAAACTCTTT	CATWDPDYYKKLF
-	TRGV3	TRGJP2	TGTGCCACCTGGGACAGCAAAAGTAGTGATTGGATCAAGACGTTT	CATWDSKSSDWIKTF
few	TRGV10	TRGJP1	TGTGCTGCGTGGGCCGCTCAGGAGCCAAATACCACTGGTTGGTTCAAGATATTT	CAAWAAQEPNTTGWFKIF
-	TRGV2	TRGJ1/TRGJ2	TGTGCCACCTGGGACGGGCCGGGGGTCTATAAGAAACTCTTT	CATWDGPGVYKKLF
few	TRGV9	TRGJ1/TRGJ2	TGTGCCTTGTGGGAGGTGCCCGGTTATAAGAAACTCTTT	CALWEVPGYKKLF
-	TRGV4	TRGJ1/TRGJ2	TGTGCCACCTGGGCCGATCCTGGGGGTTATAAGAAACTCTTT	CATWADPGGYKKLF
medium-sized	TRGV10	TRGJ1/TRGJ2	TGTGCTGCGTGGGTAAAATTCTTGGAAGATAAGAAACTCTTT	CAAWVKFLEDKKLF
-	TRGV2	TRGJ1/TRGJ2	TGTGCCACCTGGGACGGGCCTACGGATTATAAGAAACTCTTT	CATWDGPTDYKKLF
-	TRGV3	TRGJ1/TRGJ2	TGTGCCACCTGGGACAGGCACACGAATTATTATAAGAAACTCTTT	CATWDRHTNYYKKLF
-	TRGV9	TRGJ1/TRGJ2	TGTGCCTTGTGGGAGGTGCTGGGTTATAAGAAACTCTTT	CALWEVLGYKKLF
-	TRGV4	TRGJ1/TRGJ2	TGTGCCACCTGGGACAGTCCGAATTATTATAAGAAACTCTTT	CATWDSPNYYKKLF
few	TRGV3	TRGJ1/TRGJ2	TGTGCCACCTGGGACAGTGTAGAGAAACTCTTT	CATWDSVEKLF
-	TRGV9	TRGJ1/TRGJ2	TGTGCCTTGTGGGAGGTGCTTGGGAAACTCTTT	CALWEVLGKLF
-	TRGV2	TRGJ1/TRGJ2	TGTGCCACCTGGGACGGGTCGAATTATTATAAGAAACTCTTT	CATWDGSNYYKKLF
-	TRGV4	TRGJP2	TGTGCCACCTGGGATGGGATGGGGCGGGTTAGGGGTAGTGATTGGATCAAGACGTTT	CATWDGMGRVRGSDWIKTF
-	TRGV5	TRGJ1/TRGJ2	TGTGCCACCTGGGACAGGCCAGAGAAACTCTTT	CATWDRPEKLF
few	TRGV9	TRGJ1/TRGJ2	TGTGCCTTGTGGGAGGTGCCGGGGTGTAAGAAACTCTTT	CALWEVPGCKKLF
few	TRGV10	TRGJ1/TRGJ2	TGTGCTGCGTGGGATTATAAGAAACTCTTT	CAAWDYKKLF
-	TRGV2	TRGJ1/TRGJ2	TGTGCCACCTGGGACGGGCCTCAATTTAAGGGACCCGGGGATAAGAAACTCTTT	CATWDGPQFKGPGDKKLF
large	TRGV2	TRGJ1/TRGJ2	TGTGCCACCTGGGACGGTTCGAATTATTATAAGAAACTCTTT	CATWDGSNYYKKLF
once	TRGV3	TRGJ1/TRGJ2	TGTGCCACCTGGGACAGGCCAGGGTATTATAAGAAACTCTTT	CATWDRPGYYKKLF
few	TRGV2	TRGJ1/TRGJ2	TGTGCCACCTGGGACGGGCCCTATAAGAAACTCTTT	CATWDGPYKKLF
-	TRGV2	TRGJ1/TRGJ2	TGTGCCACCTGGGACGGGCCAATATCGAATTATTATAAGAAACTCTTT	CATWDGPISNYYKKLF
few	TRGV4	TRGJ1/TRGJ2	TGTGCCACCTGGGATCCTTCTAAGAAACTCTTT	CATWDPSKKLF
-	TRGV2	TRGJP2	TGTGCCACCTGGGACGGCCCGACAACCAATTGGATCAAGACGTTT	CATWDGPTTNWIKTF
-	TRGV4	TRGJP2	TGTGCCACCTGGGACGGGCCTAATTGGATCAAGACGTTT	CATWDGPNWIKTF
few	TRGV3	TRGJ1/TRGJ2	TGTGCCACCTGGGACCTCTATTATTATAAGAAACTCTTT	CATWDLYYYKKLF
-	TRGV2	TRGJP2	TGTGCCACCTGGGACGGCGGATATAGTAGTGATTGGATCAAGACGTTT	CATWDGGYSSDWIKTF
few	TRGV4	TRGJ1/TRGJ2	TGTGCCACCTGGGATCGTTATTATAAGAAACTCTTT	CATWDRYYKKLF
-	TRGV8	TRGJ1/TRGJ2	TGTGCCACCTGGGATACCTTTTATTATAAGAAACTCTTT	CATWDTFYYKKLF
-	TRGV8	TRGJ1/TRGJ2	TGTGCCACCTGGGATAGCACTTATTATAAGAAACTCTTT	CATWDSTYYKKLF
-	TRGV5	TRGJ1/TRGJ2	TGTGCCACCTGGGACAGGGACTCGAATAGCGGGTATTATAAGAAACTCTTT	CATWDRDSNSGYYKKLF
-	TRGV5	TRGJ1/TRGJ2	TGTGCCACCTGGGACAGGCCCACCAATTATTATAAGAAACTCTTT	CATWDRPTNYYKKLF
-	TRGV2	TRGJ1/TRGJ2	TGTACCACCTGGGACGGTCTTTATTATAAGAAACTCTTT	CTTWDGLYYKKLF
-	TRGV4	TRGJ1/TRGJ2	TGTGCCACCTGGGATGGGAATTATAAGAAACTCTTT	CATWDGNYKKLF
-	TRGV4	TRGJ1/TRGJ2	TGTGCCACCTGGGATGCGGGAGATCGCGGGTTCCCAAACTATTATAAGAAACTCTTT	CATWDAGDRGFPNYYKKLF
-	TRGV5	TRGJ1/TRGJ2	TGTGCCACCTGGGCCCCAGGTAGTGGGAAACTCTTT	CATWAPGSGKLF
-	TRGV4	TRGJ1/TRGJ2	TGTGCCACCTGGGACGGGCAGTTTCGTTATAAGAAACTCTTT	CATWDGQFRYKKLF
medium-sized	TRGV2	TRGJ1/TRGJ2	TGTGCCACCTGGGACGGGAGAAATTATTATAAGAAACTCTTT	CATWDGRNYYKKLF
-	TRGV4	TRGJ1/TRGJ2	TGTGCCACCTGGGTCTTTTATTATAAGAAACTCTTT	CATWVFYYKKLF
few	TRGV9	TRGJ1/TRGJ2	TGTGCCTTGTGGGAGCCGCCAACTTATTATAAGAAACTCTTT	CALWEPPTYYKKLF
-	TRGV4	TRGJ1/TRGJ2	TGTGCCACCTGGGACGGCCTCTATTATAAGAAACTCTTT	CATWDGLYYKKLF
-	TRGV9	TRGJ1/TRGJ2	TGTGCCTTGTGGGAGGTGGAATATAAGAAACTCTTT	CALWEVEYKKLF
-	TRGV5	TRGJ1/TRGJ2	TGTGCCACCTGGGACAGGCGGTATAATTATTATAAGAAACTCTTT	CATWDRRYNYYKKLF
-	TRGV2	TRGJP1	TGTGCCACCTGGGACTTTCCAGGATCGTCCACTGGTTGGTTCAAGATATTT	CATWDFPGSSTGWFKIF
few	TRGV4	TRGJ1/TRGJ2	TGTGCCACCTGGGCCCATTATAAGAAACTCTTT	CATWAHYKKLF